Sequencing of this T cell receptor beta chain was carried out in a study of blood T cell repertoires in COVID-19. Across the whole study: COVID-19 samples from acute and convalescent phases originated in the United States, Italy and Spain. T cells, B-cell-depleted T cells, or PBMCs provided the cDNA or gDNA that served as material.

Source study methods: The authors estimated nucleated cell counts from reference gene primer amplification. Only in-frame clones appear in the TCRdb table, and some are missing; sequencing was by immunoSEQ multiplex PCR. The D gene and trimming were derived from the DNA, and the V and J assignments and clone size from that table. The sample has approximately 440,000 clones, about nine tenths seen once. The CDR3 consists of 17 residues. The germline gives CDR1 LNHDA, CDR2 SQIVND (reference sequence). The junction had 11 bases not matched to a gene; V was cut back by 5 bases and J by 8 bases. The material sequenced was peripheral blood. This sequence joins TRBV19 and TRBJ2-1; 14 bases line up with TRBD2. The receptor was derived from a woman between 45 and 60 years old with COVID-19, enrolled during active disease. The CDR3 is CASSRWTSGGRGHEQFF. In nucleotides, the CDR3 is TGTGCCAGTAGTCGATGGACTAGCGGGGGGCGCGGGCATGAGCAGTTCTTC.